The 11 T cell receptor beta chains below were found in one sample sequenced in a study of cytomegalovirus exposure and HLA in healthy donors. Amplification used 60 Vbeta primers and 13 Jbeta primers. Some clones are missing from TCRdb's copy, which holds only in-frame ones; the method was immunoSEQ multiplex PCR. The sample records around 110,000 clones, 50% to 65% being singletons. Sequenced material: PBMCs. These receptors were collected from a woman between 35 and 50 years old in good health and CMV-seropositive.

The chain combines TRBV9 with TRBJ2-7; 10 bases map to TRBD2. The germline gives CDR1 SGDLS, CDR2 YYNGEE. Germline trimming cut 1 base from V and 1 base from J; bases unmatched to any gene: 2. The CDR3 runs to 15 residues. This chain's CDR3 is CASSVLAGDSYEQYF. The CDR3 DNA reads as TGTGCCAGCAGCGTACTAGCGGGAGATTCCTACGAGCAGTACTTC.

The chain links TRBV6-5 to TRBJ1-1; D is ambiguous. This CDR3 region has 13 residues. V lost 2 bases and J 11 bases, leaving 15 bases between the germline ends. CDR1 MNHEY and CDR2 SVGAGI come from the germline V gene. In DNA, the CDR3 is TGTGCCAGCAGTTACCCTCTTGGTCTTCAGGCTTTCTTT. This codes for CASSYPLGLQAFF.

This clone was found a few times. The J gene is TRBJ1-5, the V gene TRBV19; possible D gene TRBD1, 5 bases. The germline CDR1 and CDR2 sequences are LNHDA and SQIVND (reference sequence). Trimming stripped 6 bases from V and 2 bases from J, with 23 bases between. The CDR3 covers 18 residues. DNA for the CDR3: TGTGCCAGTAGCGCGGGTCATTGGGGGGAAAGGGGCAATCAGCCCCAGCATTTT. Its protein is CASSAGHWGERGNQPQHF. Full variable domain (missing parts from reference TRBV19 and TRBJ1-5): DGGITQSPKYLFRKEGQNVTLSCEQNLNHDAMYWYRQDPGQGLRLIYYSQIVNDFQKGDIAEGYSVSREKKESFPLTVTSAQKNPTAFYLCASSAGHWGERGNQPQHFGDGTRLSIL.

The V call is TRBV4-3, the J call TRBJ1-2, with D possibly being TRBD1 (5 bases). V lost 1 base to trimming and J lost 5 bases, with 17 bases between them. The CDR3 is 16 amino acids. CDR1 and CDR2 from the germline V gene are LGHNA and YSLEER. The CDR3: CASSQGPTTGLYGYTF. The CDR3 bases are TGCGCCAGCAGCCAAGGCCCAACAACAGGACTATATGGCTACACCTTC.

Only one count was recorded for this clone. Written as DNA, the CDR3 is TGTGCCAGCAGTGTTATAACAGATACGCAGTATTTT. Protein product: CASSVITDTQYF. This chain joins TRBV2 and TRBJ2-3; no clear D. V was trimmed by 4 bases and J by 3 bases, leaving 5 bases between them. This CDR3 spans 12 amino acids. Per germline, CDR1 SNHLY and CDR2 FYNNEI.

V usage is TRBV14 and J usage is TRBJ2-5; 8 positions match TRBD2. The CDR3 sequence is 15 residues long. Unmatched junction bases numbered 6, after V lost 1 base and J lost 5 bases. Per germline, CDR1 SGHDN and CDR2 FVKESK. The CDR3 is CASSQVTGGSETQYF. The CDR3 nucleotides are TGTGCCAGCAGCCAAGTCACGGGGGGGTCTGAGACCCAGTACTTC.

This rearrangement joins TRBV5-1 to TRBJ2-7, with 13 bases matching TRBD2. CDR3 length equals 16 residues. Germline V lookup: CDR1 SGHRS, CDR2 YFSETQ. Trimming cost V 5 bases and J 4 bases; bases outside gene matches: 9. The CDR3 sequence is CASRNSGLAGVYEQYF. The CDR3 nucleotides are TGCGCCAGCAGAAATTCAGGACTAGCGGGAGTGTACGAGCAGTACTTC.

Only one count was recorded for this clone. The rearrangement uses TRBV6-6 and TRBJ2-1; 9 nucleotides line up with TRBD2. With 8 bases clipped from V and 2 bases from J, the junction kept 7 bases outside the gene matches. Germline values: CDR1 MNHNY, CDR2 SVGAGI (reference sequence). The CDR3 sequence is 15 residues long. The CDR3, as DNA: TGTGCCAGCCTGTCAGCGGGAGGAACCTACAATGAGCAGTTCTTC. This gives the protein CASLSAGGTYNEQFF.

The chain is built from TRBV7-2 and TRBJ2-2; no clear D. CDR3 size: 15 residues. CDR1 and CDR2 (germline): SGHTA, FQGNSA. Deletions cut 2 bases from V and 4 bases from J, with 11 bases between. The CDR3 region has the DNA TGTGCCAGCAGCTTATCTCTAGTGTCCACCGGGGAGCTGTTTTTT. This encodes CASSLSLVSTGELFF.

The CDR3 DNA is TGTGCCAGTCAACCTACAGGGCTACTCACTGAAGCTTTCTTT. Its protein product is CASQPTGLLTEAFF. This chain connects TRBV19 to TRBJ1-1; weak D call: TRBD1 (6 bases). V gave up 8 bases and J gave up 4 bases, with 17 bases separating them. Germline CDR1 LNHDA, CDR2 SQIVND (reference sequence). This CDR3 has 14 residues.

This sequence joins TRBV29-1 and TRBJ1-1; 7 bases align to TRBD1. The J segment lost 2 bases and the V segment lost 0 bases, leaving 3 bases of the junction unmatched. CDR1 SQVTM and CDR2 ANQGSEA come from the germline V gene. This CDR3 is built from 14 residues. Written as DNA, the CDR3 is TGCAGCGTTGAAGACAGGGGGTACAACACTGAAGCTTTCTTT. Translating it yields CSVEDRGYNTEAFF.